This T cell receptor beta chain appears in the sequencing data of a study of shared clonotypes between healthy human individuals. Whole-study context: Each donor's CD8 memory used one plate, CD8 naive two, each CD4 subset three.

The naive CD8 subset, CD45RO-negative cells positively selected for CCR7, excluded terminally differentiated effector memory CD45RA+ cells. The germline V gene encodes CDR1 MNHEY and CDR2 SMNVEV (reference sequence). Trimming pared 6 bases from V and 1 base from J, leaving 12 bases between. There are 14 residues in the CDR3. The study's findings and limits: It was observed that around 5% of naive CD4 clonotypes were shared across several donors. Few donors restricted represented genetic and exposure-history diversity.

In regard to this clone: Its target is not known.

The assay was immunoSEQ multiplex PCR, and TCRdb's table has in-frame clones only and misses some. The sample has about 800,000 clones, around 96% seen once. The sequenced material came from naive CD8+ T cells sorted from blood. The chain uses TRBV27 and TRBJ1-2; tentatively, D is TRBD1 (5 bases). The TCR comes from a man under 40 in good health. The CDR3 sequence is CASSPGPSNYGYTF. The CDR3 region has the DNA TGTGCCAGCAGCCCGGGACCGAGTAACTATGGCTACACCTTC.